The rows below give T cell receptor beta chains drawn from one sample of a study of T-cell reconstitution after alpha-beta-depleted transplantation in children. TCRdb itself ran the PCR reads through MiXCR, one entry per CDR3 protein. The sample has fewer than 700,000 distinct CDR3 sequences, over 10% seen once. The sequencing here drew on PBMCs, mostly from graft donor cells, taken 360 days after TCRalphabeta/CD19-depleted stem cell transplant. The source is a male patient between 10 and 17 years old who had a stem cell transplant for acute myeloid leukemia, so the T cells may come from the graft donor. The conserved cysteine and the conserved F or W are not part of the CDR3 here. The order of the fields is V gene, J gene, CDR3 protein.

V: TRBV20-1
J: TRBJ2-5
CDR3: SANDGGLRETQY

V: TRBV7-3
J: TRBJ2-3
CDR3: ASSLSGTHTDTQY

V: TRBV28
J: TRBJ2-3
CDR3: ASTASWPSSTDTQY

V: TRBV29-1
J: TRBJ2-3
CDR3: SVEEGGRGTDTQY

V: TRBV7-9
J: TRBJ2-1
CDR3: ASRQGWNTQYPRHNEQF

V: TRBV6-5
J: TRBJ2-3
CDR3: ASISLGSTDTQY

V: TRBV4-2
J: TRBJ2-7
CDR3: ASSVDRQLYYEQY

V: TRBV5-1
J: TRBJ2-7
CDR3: ASSFGLAGVEHEQY

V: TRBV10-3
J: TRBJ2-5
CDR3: AIMRGHQETQY

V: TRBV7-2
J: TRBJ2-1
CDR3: ASSSAGYGFFHNEQF

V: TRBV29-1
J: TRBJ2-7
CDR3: SVDTGPYEQY

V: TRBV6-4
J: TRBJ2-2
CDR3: ASSDWRTGELF

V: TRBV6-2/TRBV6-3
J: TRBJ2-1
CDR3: ASSLAGSYEQF

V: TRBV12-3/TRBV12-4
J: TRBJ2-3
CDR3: ASSFNLADLTDTQY

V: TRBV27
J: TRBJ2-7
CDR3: ASSLGTSGSSYEQY

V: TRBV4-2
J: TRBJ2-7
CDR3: ASSQERGPPLYEQY